Only a few counts were recorded for the clone carrying this T cell receptor beta chain. These data originate in a study of cytomegalovirus exposure and HLA in healthy donors. The PCR had 60 Vbeta and 13 Jbeta primers. Assay: immunoSEQ multiplex PCR; the TCRdb copy retains only in-frame clones and omits some. The repertoire holds more than 35,000 clones, with 53% as singletons. Specimen: PBMCs. The TCR originated in a woman in her thirties or forties in good health and CMV-seropositive.

The CDR3 is CASSRDRIYEQYF. DNA for the CDR3: TGCGCCAGCTCGCGGGACAGGATCTACGAGCAGTACTTC. The rearrangement links TRBV10-2 to TRBJ2-7; 8 positions match TRBD1. The CDR3 is made up of 13 amino acids. The J segment lost 3 bases and the V segment lost 8 bases, leaving 6 bases of the junction unmatched. Looked up from germline, CDR1 is WSHSY and CDR2 is SAAADI.